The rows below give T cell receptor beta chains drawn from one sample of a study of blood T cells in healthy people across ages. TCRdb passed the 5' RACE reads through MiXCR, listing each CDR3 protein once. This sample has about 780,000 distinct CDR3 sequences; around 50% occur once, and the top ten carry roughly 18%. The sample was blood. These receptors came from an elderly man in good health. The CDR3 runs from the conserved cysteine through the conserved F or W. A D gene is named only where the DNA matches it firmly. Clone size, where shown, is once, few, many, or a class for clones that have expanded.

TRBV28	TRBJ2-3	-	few	TGTGCCAGCAGTCCGAAGACCCGAAGGGGTACGCAGTATTTT	CASSPKTRRGTQYF
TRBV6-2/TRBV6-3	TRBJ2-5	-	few	TGTGCCAGCAGTTACTCGACACATTGGACAGAAATCCAAGAGACCCAGTACTTC	CASSYSTHWTEIQETQYF
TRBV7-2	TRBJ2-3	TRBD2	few	TGTGCCAGCAGCCGGACTAGCGGGAGTGGGACAGATACGCAGTATTTT	CASSRTSGSGTDTQYF
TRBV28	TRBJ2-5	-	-	TGTGCCAGCAGTCCCTTAAAACAGGGTTTCCAAGAGACCCAGTACTTC	CASSPLKQGFQETQYF
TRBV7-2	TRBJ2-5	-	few	TGTGCCAGCAGCGCTCAGAGGGAGACCCAGTACTTC	CASSAQRETQYF
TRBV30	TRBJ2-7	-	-	TGTGCCTGGACAGGGGTACCTCCCGAGCAGTACTTC	CAWTGVPPEQYF
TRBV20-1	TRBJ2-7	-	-	TGCAGTGCTAGAAGCGATGGGACCCGAACCTCCGAGCAGTACTTC	CSARSDGTRTSEQYF
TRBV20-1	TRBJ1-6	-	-	TGCAGTGCTAGGGAGGACCAGAGAAATTCACCCCTCCACTTT	CSAREDQRNSPLHF
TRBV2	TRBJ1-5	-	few	TGTGCCAGCAGTGAAGCTCCCGGGTATAGCAATCAGCCCCAGCATTTT	CASSEAPGYSNQPQHF
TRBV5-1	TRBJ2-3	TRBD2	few	TGCGCCAGCAGGAATAGCGGGAGTACAGATACGCAGTATTTT	CASRNSGSTDTQYF
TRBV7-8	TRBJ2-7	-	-	TGTGCCAGCAGCTTATCAACTCAAGGAGCGCAGTACTTC	CASSLSTQGAQYF
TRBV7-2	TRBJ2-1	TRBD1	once	TGTGCCAGCAGCCCCTACAGGGGGGCCAATGAGCAGTTCTTC	CASSPYRGANEQFF
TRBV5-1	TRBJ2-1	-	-	TGCGCCAGCAGCTTGGAGGGCCCGGTCCATGAGCAGTTCTTC	CASSLEGPVHEQFF
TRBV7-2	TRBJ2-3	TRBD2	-	TGTGCCAGCACGATCGGGGGGGGAGATCTGACAGATACGCAGTATTTT	CASTIGGGDLTDTQYF
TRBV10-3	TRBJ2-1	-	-	TGTGCCATCTCGACGGGGACGTTCGACGAGCAGTTCTTC	CAISTGTFDEQFF
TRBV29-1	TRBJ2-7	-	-	TGCAGCGTTGCGCACTACCCCTACGAGCAGTACTTC	CSVAHYPYEQYF
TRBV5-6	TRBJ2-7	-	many	TGTGCCAGCAGCTTGGGGAACTACGAGCAGTACTTC	CASSLGNYEQYF
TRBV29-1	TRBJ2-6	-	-	TGCAGCGTTGAGGGTGGGGCCAACGTCCTGACTTTC	CSVEGGANVLTF
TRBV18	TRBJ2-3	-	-	TGTGCCAGCTCGTCAGACCTCGGGGGTACGCAGTATTTT	CASSSDLGGTQYF
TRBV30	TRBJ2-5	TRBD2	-	TGTGCCTGGAGTAAAGCGGGAGAGCCTTGGGAGCAGTACTTC	CAWSKAGEPWEQYF
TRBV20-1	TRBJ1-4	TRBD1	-	TGCAGTGCTAGATCGCCGGGACAGGGGACTGAAAAACTGTTTTTT	CSARSPGQGTEKLFF
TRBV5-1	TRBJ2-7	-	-	TGCGCCAGCAGCTTTTCAAAACAGGGCCCCTACGAGCAGTACTTC	CASSFSKQGPYEQYF
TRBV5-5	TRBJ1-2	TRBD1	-	TGTGCCAGCAGCTTGGGACGGACAGGACCGGAGGGCTACACCTTC	CASSLGRTGPEGYTF
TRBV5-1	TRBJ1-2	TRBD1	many	TGCGCCAGCAGCGACTACCAGGGGGACTATGGCTACACCTTC	CASSDYQGDYGYTF
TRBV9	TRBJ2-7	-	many	TGTGCCAGCAGCGTATTCGAGTGGCCTACGGACGAGCAGTACTTC	CASSVFEWPTDEQYF
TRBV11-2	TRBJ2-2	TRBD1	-	TGTGCCAGCAGCCCTACAGGGGCGAGGGACACCGGGGAGCTGTTTTTT	CASSPTGARDTGELFF
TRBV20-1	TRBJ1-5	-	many	TGCAGTGCTAGAAGACCGGGGAGTGATCAGCCCCAGCATTTT	CSARRPGSDQPQHF
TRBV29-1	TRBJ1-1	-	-	TGCAGCGCGGGGGTGGGAAGAAACACTGAAGCTTTCTTT	CSAGVGRNTEAFF
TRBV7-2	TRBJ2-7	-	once	TGTGCCAGCAGCTTCGGGAAGACGGGCTATTACGAGCAGTACTTC	CASSFGKTGYYEQYF
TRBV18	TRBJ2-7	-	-	TGTGCCAGCTCAATGGGGGCGGGGGCCGACGAGCAGTACTTC	CASSMGAGADEQYF
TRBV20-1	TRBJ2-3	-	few	TGCAGTGCTAGAGATCGAGGCGCAGCGGGCACAGATACGCAGTATTTT	CSARDRGAAGTDTQYF
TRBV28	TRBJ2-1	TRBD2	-	TGTGCCAGCAGTCCCCGACTAGCGGGAAACCATGAGCAGTTCTTC	CASSPRLAGNHEQFF
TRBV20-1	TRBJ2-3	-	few	TGCAGTGGCACCCGGGACTCGACAGATACGCAGTATTTT	CSGTRDSTDTQYF
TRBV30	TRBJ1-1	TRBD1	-	TGTGCCTGGAGTGGCGACAGGGGGATGACTGAAGCTTTCTTT	CAWSGDRGMTEAFF
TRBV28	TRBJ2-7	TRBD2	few	TGTGCCAGCAGGTCCCGGGGCCGACTAGCGGGAGGGCCAGGAATCCACGAGCAGTACTTC	CASRSRGRLAGGPGIHEQYF
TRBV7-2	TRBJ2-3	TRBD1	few	TGTGCCAGCAGCCAGGGACAGGGGGCTACCACAGATACGCAGTATTTT	CASSQGQGATTDTQYF
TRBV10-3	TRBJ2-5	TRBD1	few	TGTGCCATCAGTGAGAGGGACAGGGCTTCGCAAGAGACCCAGTACTTC	CAISERDRASQETQYF
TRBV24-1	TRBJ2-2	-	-	TGTGCCACCAGTGATCCGGGACAGAACACCGGGGAGCTGTTTTTT	CATSDPGQNTGELFF
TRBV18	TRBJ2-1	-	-	TGTGCCAGCTCAGATCTGGATGAGCAGTTCTTC	CASSDLDEQFF
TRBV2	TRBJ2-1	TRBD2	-	TGTGCCAGCAGTGAGGATAGCGGGAGTCATGAGCAGTTCTTC	CASSEDSGSHEQFF
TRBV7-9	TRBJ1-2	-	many	TGTGCCAGCAGCTTAACTAAGGGGGGCTACACCTTC	CASSLTKGGYTF
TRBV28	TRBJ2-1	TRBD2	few	TGTGCCAGCAGTTTGCCTGTAGCGGGAGGGCCCTTAGGTGAGCAGTTCTTC	CASSLPVAGGPLGEQFF
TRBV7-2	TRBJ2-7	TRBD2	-	TGTGCCAGCAGCTTAGCGGGGGGCGGGAGGAGTGCATGGTACGAGCAGTACTTC	CASSLAGGGRSAWYEQYF
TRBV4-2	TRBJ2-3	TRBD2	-	TGTGCCAGCAGCCCCGGGACTAGCGGGGCAGATACGCAGTATTTT	CASSPGTSGADTQYF
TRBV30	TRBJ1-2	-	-	TGTGCCTGTCCCTTACTCGGAAATGGCTACACCTTC	CACPLLGNGYTF
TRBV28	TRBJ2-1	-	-	TGTACCAGCAGTTATACCGGTTCCTCCTACAATGAGCAGTTCTTC	CTSSYTGSSYNEQFF
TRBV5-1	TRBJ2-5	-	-	TGCGCCAGTACGGAGATGGCGGGGACCCCCGAGACCCAGTACTTC	CASTEMAGTPETQYF
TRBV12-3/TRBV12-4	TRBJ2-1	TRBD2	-	TGTGCCAGCAGTATTAGCGGGAGCGCCTGGAATGAGCAGTTCTTC	CASSISGSAWNEQFF
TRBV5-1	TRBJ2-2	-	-	TGCGCCAGCAGCTTTTTGAGAGACACCGGGGAGCTGTTTTTT	CASSFLRDTGELFF
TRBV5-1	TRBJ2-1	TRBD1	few	TGCGCCAGCAGCTCGAAGACAGGGGGCTCCTACAATGAGCAGTTCTTC	CASSSKTGGSYNEQFF